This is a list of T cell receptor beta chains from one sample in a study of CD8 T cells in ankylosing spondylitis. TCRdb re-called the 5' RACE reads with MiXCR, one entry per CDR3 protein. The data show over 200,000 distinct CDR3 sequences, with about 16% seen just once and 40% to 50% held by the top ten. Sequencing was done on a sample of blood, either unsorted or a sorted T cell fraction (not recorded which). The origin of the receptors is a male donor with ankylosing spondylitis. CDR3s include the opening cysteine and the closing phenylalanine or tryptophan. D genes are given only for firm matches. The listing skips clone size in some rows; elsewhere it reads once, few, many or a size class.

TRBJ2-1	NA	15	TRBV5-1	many	CASSSYWGLGYEQFF	TGCGCCAGCAGCTCCTATTGGGGGCTCGGGTATGAGCAGTTCTTC
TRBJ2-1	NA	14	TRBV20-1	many	CSASPEAAYNEQFF	TGCAGTGCTAGCCCCGAGGCCGCCTACAATGAGCAGTTCTTC
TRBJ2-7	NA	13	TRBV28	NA	CASSLSSPYEQYF	TGTGCCAGCAGTTTAAGTAGCCCCTACGAGCAGTACTTC
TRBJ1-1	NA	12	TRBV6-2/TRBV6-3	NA	CASSYWGTEAFF	TGTGCCAGCAGTTACTGGGGGACTGAAGCTTTCTTT
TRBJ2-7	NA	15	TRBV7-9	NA	CASSLSQELIYEQYF	TGTGCCAGCAGCTTAAGTCAGGAGTTGATTTACGAGCAGTACTTC
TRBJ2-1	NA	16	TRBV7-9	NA	CASSLVGLSVHYEQFF	TGTGCCAGCAGCTTAGTTGGCCTTTCGGTCCACTATGAGCAGTTCTTC
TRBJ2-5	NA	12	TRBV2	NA	CASKGFQETQYF	TGTGCCAGCAAGGGATTCCAAGAGACCCAGTACTTC
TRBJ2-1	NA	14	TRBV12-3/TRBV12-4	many	CASSSRGSTPEQFF	TGTGCCAGCAGCTCCCGGGGGAGCACCCCTGAGCAGTTCTTC
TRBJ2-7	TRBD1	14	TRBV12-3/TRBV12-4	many	CASSPPGQIYEQYF	TGTGCCAGCAGTCCCCCGGGACAGATCTACGAGCAGTACTTC
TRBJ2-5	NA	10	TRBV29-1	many	CSVVSETQYF	TGCAGCGTCGTCTCAGAGACCCAGTACTTC
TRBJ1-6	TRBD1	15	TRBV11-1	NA	CASSGRTGEDSPLHF	TGTGCCAGCAGCGGCAGGACAGGGGAGGATTCACCCCTCCACTTT
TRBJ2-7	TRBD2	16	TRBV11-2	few	CASSLSAAGGSYEQYF	TGTGCCAGCAGCTTGTCTGCGGCGGGAGGGTCCTACGAGCAGTACTTC
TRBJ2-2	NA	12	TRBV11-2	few	CASSYHSGELFF	TGTGCCAGCAGCTATCATTCCGGGGAGCTGTTTTTT
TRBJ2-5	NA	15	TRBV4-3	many	CASSQDLGTGETQYF	TGCGCCAGCAGCCAAGATTTGGGTACCGGGGAGACCCAGTACTTC
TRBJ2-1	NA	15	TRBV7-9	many	CASSTDYSSYNEQFF	TGTGCCAGCAGCACCGACTACAGCTCCTACAATGAGCAGTTCTTC
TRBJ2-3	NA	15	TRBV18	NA	CASSPMPSGRDTQYF	TGTGCCAGCTCACCAATGCCCTCTGGGAGAGATACGCAGTATTTT
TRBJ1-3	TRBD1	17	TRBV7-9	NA	CASSPRQGPNSGNTIYF	TGTGCCAGCAGCCCTAGACAGGGACCCAACTCTGGAAACACCATATATTTT
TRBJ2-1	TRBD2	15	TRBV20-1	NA	CSARDGTRSTNEQFF	TGCAGTGCTAGAGACGGGACTAGGTCGACAAATGAGCAGTTCTTC
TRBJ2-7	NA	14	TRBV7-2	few	CASSSTGVPYEQYF	TGTGCCAGCAGCTCCACGGGGGTTCCCTACGAGCAGTACTTC
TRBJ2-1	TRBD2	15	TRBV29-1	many	CSVEGPEAGVGEQFF	TGCAGCGTTGAAGGACCCGAAGCGGGAGTGGGGGAGCAGTTCTTC
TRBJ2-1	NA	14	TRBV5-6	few	CASSFGTTYNEQFF	TGTGCCAGCAGTTTCGGGACCACCTACAATGAGCAGTTCTTC
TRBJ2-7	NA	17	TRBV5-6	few	CASSLGTGAGMGYEQYF	TGTGCCAGCAGCTTGGGAACGGGAGCAGGGATGGGCTACGAGCAGTACTTC
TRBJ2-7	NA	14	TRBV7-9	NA	CASSLGLIPYEQYF	TGTGCCAGCAGCTTGGGTTTAATTCCCTACGAGCAGTACTTC
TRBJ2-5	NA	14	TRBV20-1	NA	CSATSGPSQETQYF	TGCAGTGCTACCTCGGGACCCTCCCAAGAGACCCAGTACTTC
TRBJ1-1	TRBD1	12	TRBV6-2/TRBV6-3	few	CASSDRATEAFF	TGTGCCAGCAGTGACAGGGCTACTGAAGCTTTCTTT
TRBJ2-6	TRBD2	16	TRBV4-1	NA	CASSQFPPGTSYVLTF	TGCGCCAGCAGCCAATTCCCCCCCGGGACTAGTTACGTCCTGACTTTC
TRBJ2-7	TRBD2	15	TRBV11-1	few	CASSLVREGSDEQYF	TGTGCCAGCAGCTTAGTACGGGAGGGCTCCGACGAGCAGTACTTC
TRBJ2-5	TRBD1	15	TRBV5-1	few	CASRSGTGGVETQYF	TGCGCCAGCAGATCCGGGACAGGGGGGGTAGAGACCCAGTACTTC
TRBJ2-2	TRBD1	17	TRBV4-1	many	CASSHDPGTGRTGELFF	TGCGCCAGCAGCCACGACCCTGGGACAGGGAGGACCGGGGAGCTGTTTTTT
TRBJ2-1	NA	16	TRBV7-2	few	CASSLYGNRAYNEQFF	TGTGCCAGCAGCTTATACGGGAACAGGGCCTACAATGAGCAGTTCTTC
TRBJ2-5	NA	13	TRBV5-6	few	CASSLLAWETQYF	TGTGCCAGCAGCTTGCTAGCGTGGGAGACCCAGTACTTC
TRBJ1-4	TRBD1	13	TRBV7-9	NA	CASAGGPNEKLFF	TGTGCCAGCGCAGGGGGACCTAATGAAAAACTGTTTTTT
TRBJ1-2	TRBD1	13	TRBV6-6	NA	CASSAGTENGYTF	TGTGCCAGCAGTGCCGGGACAGAGAATGGCTACACCTTC
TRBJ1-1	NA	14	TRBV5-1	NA	CASRPGLSDTEAFF	TGCGCCAGCAGACCGGGCCTATCGGACACTGAAGCTTTCTTT
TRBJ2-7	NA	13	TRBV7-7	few	CASSFSPTQEQYF	TGTGCCAGCAGCTTTAGTCCGACACAAGAGCAGTACTTC
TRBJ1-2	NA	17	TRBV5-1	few	CASSQESGTTRGYGYTF	TGCGCCAGCAGCCAAGAGTCTGGGACCACGAGGGGCTATGGCTACACCTTC
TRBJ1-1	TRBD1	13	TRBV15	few	CAASGTDHTEAFF	TGTGCCGCCTCCGGGACAGACCACACTGAAGCTTTCTTT
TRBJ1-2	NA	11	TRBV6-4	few	CASSDDYGYTF	TGTGCCAGCAGTGATGACTATGGCTACACCTTC
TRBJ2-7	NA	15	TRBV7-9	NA	CASSLIGGTTYEQYF	TGTGCCAGCAGCTTAATCGGGGGTACTACCTACGAGCAGTACTTC
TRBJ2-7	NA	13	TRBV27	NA	CASSFDVGGQQYF	TGTGCCAGCAGTTTCGACGTGGGTGGGCAGCAGTACTTC
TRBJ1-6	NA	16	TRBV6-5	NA	CASSYSPVSYNSPLHF	TGTGCCAGCAGTTACTCGCCGGTCTCCTATAATTCACCCCTCCACTTT
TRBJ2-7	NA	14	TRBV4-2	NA	CASSPDRLSYEQYF	TGTGCCAGCAGCCCAGACAGGCTATCCTACGAGCAGTACTTC
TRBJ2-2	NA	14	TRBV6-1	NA	CASSPPGRAGELFF	TGTGCCAGCAGTCCTCCCGGGCGGGCCGGGGAGCTGTTTTTT
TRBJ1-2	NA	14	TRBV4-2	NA	CASSQDQGGYGYTF	TGTGCCAGCAGCCAAGACCAGGGAGGCTATGGCTACACCTTC
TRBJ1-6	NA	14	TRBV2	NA	CASSEHAYNPPLHF	TGTGCCAGCAGTGAACATGCCTATAATCCACCCCTCCACTTT
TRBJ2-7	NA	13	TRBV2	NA	CASRQGISYEQYF	TGTGCCAGCAGACAGGGCATCTCCTACGAGCAGTACTTC